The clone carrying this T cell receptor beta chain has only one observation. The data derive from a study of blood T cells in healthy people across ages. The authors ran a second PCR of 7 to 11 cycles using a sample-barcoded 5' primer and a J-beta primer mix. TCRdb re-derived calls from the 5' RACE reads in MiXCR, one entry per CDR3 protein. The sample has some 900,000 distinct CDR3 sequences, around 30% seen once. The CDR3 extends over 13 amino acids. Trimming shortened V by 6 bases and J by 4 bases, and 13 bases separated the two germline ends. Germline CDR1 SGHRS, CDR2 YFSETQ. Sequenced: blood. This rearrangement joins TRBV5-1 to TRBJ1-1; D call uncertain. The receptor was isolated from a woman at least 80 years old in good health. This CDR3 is CASNSQTGTEAFF. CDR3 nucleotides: TGCGCCAGCAACTCTCAAACGGGCACTGAAGCTTTCTTT. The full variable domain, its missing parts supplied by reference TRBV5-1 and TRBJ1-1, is KAGVTQTPRYLIKTRGQQVTLSCSPISGHRSVSWYQQTPGQGLQFLFEYFSETQRNKGNFPGRFSGRQFSNSRSEMNVSTLELGDSALYLCASNSQTGTEAFFGQGTRLTVV.